This T cell receptor (beta chain) appears in the sequencing data of a study of T cells after yellow fever vaccination. Overall study findings and caveats: High-abundance clonotypes from the bulk population could contaminate FACS-sorted repertoires.

This clonotype has just a few counts. Antigen: not known. CDR1 is SGHRS and CDR2 is YFSETQ in the germline V gene. V lost 0 bases to trimming and J lost 0 bases, with 6 bases between them. This CDR3 has 14 amino acids. TCRdb called the 5' RACE reads again in MiXCR, with one record for every CDR3 protein. In the table there are 200,000 to 300,000 distinct CDR3 sequences, over 10% of which are singletons. The chain is built from TRBV5-1 and TRBJ1-1; D remains unclear. Sample: CD4+ T cells sorted from PBMCs, taken 45 days after the yellow fever booster vaccination. This TCR derives from a young man who received the YFV17D yellow fever vaccine. The CDR3 nucleotides are TGCGCCAGCAGCTTGGAGACCATGAACACTGAAGCTTTCTTT. As protein: CASSLETMNTEAFF.